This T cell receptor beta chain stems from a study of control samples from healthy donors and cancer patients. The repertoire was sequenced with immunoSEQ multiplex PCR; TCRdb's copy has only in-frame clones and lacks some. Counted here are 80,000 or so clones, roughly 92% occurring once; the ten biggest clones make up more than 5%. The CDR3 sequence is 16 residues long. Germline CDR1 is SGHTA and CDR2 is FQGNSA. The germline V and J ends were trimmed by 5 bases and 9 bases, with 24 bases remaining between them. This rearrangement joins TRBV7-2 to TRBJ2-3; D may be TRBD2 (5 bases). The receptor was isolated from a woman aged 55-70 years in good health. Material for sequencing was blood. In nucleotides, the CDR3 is TGTGCCAGCAGCCCAGTATATCTAGGACTCTTGGGCACGCAGTATTTT. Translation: CASSPVYLGLLGTQYF.